The 12 T cell receptor beta chains reported below all come from one sample, sequenced in a study of control samples from healthy donors and cancer patients. Some clones are missing from TCRdb's copy, which holds only in-frame ones; the method was immunoSEQ multiplex PCR. The table records some 100,000 clones, almost 90% of them present only once. What was sequenced was blood. These receptors all come from a young man in good health.

This clone was found a few times. The V and J genes are TRBV5-1 and TRBJ1-1; D is perhaps TRBD1 (6 bases). Germline assignment: CDR1 SGHRS and CDR2 YFSETQ. This CDR3 has 13 amino acids. Trimming took off 0 bases at V and 7 bases at J, with 10 bases between the two ends. DNA for the CDR3: TGCGCCAGCAGCTTGGATACAGGGCGTGAAGCTTTCTTT. Translation: CASSLDTGREAFF. The full variable domain, its missing parts supplied by reference TRBV5-1 and TRBJ1-1, is KAGVTQTPRYLIKTRGQQVTLSCSPISGHRSVSWYQQTPGQGLQFLFEYFSETQRNKGNFPGRFSGRQFSNSRSEMNVSTLELGDSALYLCASSLDTGREAFFGQGTRLTVV.

The chain has TRBV7-9 and TRBJ2-7; 7 bases align to TRBD1. Unmatched junction bases numbered 14, after V lost 4 bases and J lost 5 bases. CDR1 and CDR2 (germline): SEHNR, FQNEAQ (reference sequence). CDR3 length: 16 amino acids. CDR3 bases: TGTGCCAGCAGCTCAGGGACAGTCGGGTTCGCAAACGAGCAGTACTTC. It codes for CASSSGTVGFANEQYF.

This chain joins TRBV11-2 and TRBJ2-3; D tentatively fits TRBD1 or TRBD2 (6 bases each). The CDR3 has 13 amino acids. From germline, CDR1 is SGHAT and CDR2 FQNNGV. V lost 6 bases, J lost 5 bases, and 12 bases lay in between. Here the CDR3 reads CASSRRGVDTQYF. The DNA of the CDR3 is TGTGCCAGCAGTAGAAGGGGGGTAGATACGCAGTATTTT.

The CDR3 region has the DNA TGTGCCAGCAGCCGCCGGTGGGGGGGCGGAAGCACAGATACGCAGTATTTT. Translated: CASSRRWGGGSTDTQYF. The V gene is TRBV5-6, the J gene TRBJ2-3, with D maybe TRBD2 (7 bases). Germline assignment: CDR1 SGHDT and CDR2 YYEEEE. V was clipped by 4 bases and J by 0 bases, with 18 bases between them. The CDR3 length is 17 residues. Combining the CDR3 with reference TRBV5-6 and TRBJ2-3 gives the whole variable domain DAGVTQSPTHLIKTRGQQVTLRCSPKSGHDTVSWYQQALGQGPQFIFQYYEEEERQRGNFPDRFSGHQFPNYSSELNVNALLLGDSALYLCASSRRWGGGSTDTQYFGPGTRLTVL.

The chain carries TRBV7-3 and TRBJ2-2, with D unclear. Germline V gives CDR1 SGHTA, CDR2 FQGTGA. Trimming took 4 bases from V and 0 from J, leaving 12 bases between them. The CDR3 consists of 16 residues. The CDR3 DNA reads TGTGCCAGCAGCTCCGGGCCTGGGGCGAACACCGGGGAGCTGTTTTTT. It codes for CASSSGPGANTGELFF.

The chain couples TRBV24-1 to TRBJ2-6; D is ambiguous. CDR1 and CDR2 from the germline V gene are KGHDR and SFDVKD. V lost 7 bases to trimming and J lost 0 bases, with 9 bases between them. The CDR3 spans 15 residues. The CDR3 bases are TGTGCCACCAGCGACACAAGCTCTGGGGCCAACGTCCTGACTTTC. Protein: CATSDTSSGANVLTF.

The chain links TRBV10-3 to TRBJ2-3; the match to TRBD2 covers 9 bases. The germline V gene has CDR1 ENHRY and CDR2 SYGVKD. V was clipped by 3 bases and J by 2 bases; unmatched bases: 3. The CDR3 sequence is 15 residues long. Here the CDR3 DNA reads TGTGCCATCAGTGAACGACTAGCGGACACAGATACGCAGTATTTT. As protein: CAISERLADTDTQYF.

The genes are TRBV5-4 and TRBJ1-2; TRBD1 aligns across 9 bases. The CDR3 totals 16 residues. In germline, CDR1 is SGHNT, CDR2 YYREEE (reference sequence). Trimming took 2 bases from V and 7 from J; bases not matched to a gene: 12. Here the CDR3 reads CASSLGRTGAEGGYTF. CDR3 in DNA: TGTGCCAGCAGCTTAGGACGGACAGGGGCCGAGGGTGGCTACACCTTC.

The chain has TRBV2 and TRBJ2-2; D remains ambiguous. The CDR3 runs to 13 residues. Germline V CDR1 and CDR2: SNHLY, FYNNEI. The V end lost 6 bases, the J end lost 6 bases, and 11 bases lay between the germline ends. The CDR3 sequence: CASSSNGPGELFF. The CDR3 coding sequence is TGTGCCAGCAGCTCGAATGGGCCCGGGGAGCTGTTTTTT. The full variable domain, rest sourced from reference TRBV2 and TRBJ2-2, is EPEVTQTPSHQVTQMGQEVILRCVPISNHLYFYWYRQILGQKVEFLVSFYNNEISEKSEIFDDQFSVERPDGSNFTLKIRSTKLEDSAMYFCASSSNGPGELFFGEGSRLTVL.

The chain recombines TRBV18 with TRBJ2-1; 11 bases align to TRBD2. The ends lost 3 bases at V and 0 bases at J; junction bases unmatched: 10. Looked up from germline, CDR1 is KGHSH and CDR2 is LQKENI. The CDR3 has 19 amino acids. The CDR3 here is CASSPPLGTSGSSYNEQFF. The CDR3 DNA reads TGTGCCAGCTCACCGCCCTTGGGGACTAGCGGAAGCTCCTACAATGAGCAGTTCTTC.

The chain links TRBV4-1 to TRBJ1-2; unclear D gene. Germline loops: CDR1 MGHRA, CDR2 YSYEKL. The CDR3 consists of 16 residues. Trimming took off 4 bases at V and 3 bases at J, with 18 bases between the two ends. In DNA, the CDR3 is TGCGCCAGCAGCCGCCGGATGGACCAAGGTCACTATGGCTACACCTTC. Translation: CASSRRMDQGHYGYTF.

The chain employs TRBV11-2 and TRBJ1-2; D ambiguous. The germline V gene encodes CDR1 SGHAT and CDR2 FQNNGV. The CDR3 loop spans 14 amino acids. V lost 3 bases to trimming and J lost 3 bases, with 11 bases between them. DNA for the CDR3: TGTGCCAGCAGCTTTGCCCCAGGAGACTATGGCTACACCTTC. Protein sequence: CASSFAPGDYGYTF.